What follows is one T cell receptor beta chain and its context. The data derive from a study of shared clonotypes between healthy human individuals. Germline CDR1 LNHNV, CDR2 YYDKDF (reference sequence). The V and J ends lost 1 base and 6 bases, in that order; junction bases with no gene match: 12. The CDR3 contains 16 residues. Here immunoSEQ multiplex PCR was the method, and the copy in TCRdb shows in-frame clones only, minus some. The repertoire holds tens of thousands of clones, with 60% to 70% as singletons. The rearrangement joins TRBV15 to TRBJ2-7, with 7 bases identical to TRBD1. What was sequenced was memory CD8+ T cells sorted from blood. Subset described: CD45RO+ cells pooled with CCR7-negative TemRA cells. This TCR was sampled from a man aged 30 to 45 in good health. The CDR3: CATSRVGTEPTREQYF. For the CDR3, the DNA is TGTGCCACCAGCAGAGTCGGGACAGAACCTACTCGCGAGCAGTACTTC.